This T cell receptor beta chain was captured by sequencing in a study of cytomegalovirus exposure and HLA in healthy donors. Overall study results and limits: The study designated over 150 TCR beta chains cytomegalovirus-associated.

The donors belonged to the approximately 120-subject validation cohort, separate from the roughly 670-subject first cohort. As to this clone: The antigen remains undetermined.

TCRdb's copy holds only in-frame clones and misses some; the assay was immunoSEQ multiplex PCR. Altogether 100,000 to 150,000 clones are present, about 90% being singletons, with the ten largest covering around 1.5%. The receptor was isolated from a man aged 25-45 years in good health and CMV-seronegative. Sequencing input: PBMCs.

The CDR3 region is CASSLASGRETQYF. In DNA form, the CDR3 reads TGCGCCAGCAGCTTGGCTAGCGGCCGAGAGACCCAGTACTTC. This chain links TRBV5-1 with TRBJ2-5, with 7 bases fitting TRBD2. The CDR3 contains 14 residues. Unmatched junction bases numbered 3, after V lost 0 bases and J lost 4 bases. Germline V gene lookup returns CDR1 SGHRS and CDR2 YFSETQ.